Each of the 5 T cell receptor beta chains below was sequenced from the same sample in a study of blood T cell repertoires in COVID-19. The protocol was immunoSEQ multiplex PCR, while the TCRdb copy is restricted to in-frame clones and leaves out a portion. Seen here are tens of thousands of clones, about 86% observed once, and the top ten hold roughly two fifths. Sample: peripheral blood. These receptors all come from a human donor in a cohort sampled during active COVID-19.

The chain employs TRBV3-1 (or the pseudogene TRBV3-2) and TRBJ2-3; 7 bases line up with TRBD1. The germline V gene encodes CDR1 LGHDT and CDR2 YNNKEL (reference sequence). Trimming took 4 bases from V and 3 from J; bases not matched to a gene: 1. The CDR3 extends over 13 amino acids. In nucleotides, the CDR3 is TGTGCCAGCAGCCCACAGGGGACAGATACGCAGTATTTT. Amino acids: CASSPQGTDTQYF.

The table lists this clone with a count of one. The chain links TRBV30 to TRBJ2-5, with D possibly TRBD1 on 6 matching bases. Trimming cost V 2 bases and J 5 bases, with 18 bases left between them. CDR3 size: 15 residues. The V gene's germline CDR1 is GTSNPN and CDR2 SVGIG (reference sequence). The CDR3 DNA reads TGTGCCTGGAGTCCTAGGGGGTTCGTCCAGGAGACCCAGTACTTC. This gives the protein CAWSPRGFVQETQYF.

The V and J genes are TRBV5-4 and TRBJ1-1; possibly TRBD1 for D (6 bases). V dropped 1 base and J dropped 1 base, with 8 bases sitting between them. This CDR3 is 14 amino acids long. The V gene's germline CDR1 is SGHNT and CDR2 YYREEE (reference sequence). CDR3 amino acids: CASSLWGPNTEAFF. The CDR3 bases are TGTGCCAGCAGCTTGTGGGGGCCGAACACTGAAGCTTTCTTT.

The genes are TRBV2 and TRBJ1-2; D possibly corresponds to TRBD1 (5 bases). V was cut by 1 base and J by 8 bases, with 8 bases left in between. Germline V gene lookup returns CDR1 SNHLY and CDR2 FYNNEI. The CDR3 has 12 residues. CDR3 nucleotide sequence: TGTGCCAGCAGTGAAGATACAGGCGGCTACACCTTC. This encodes CASSEDTGGYTF. The variable domain in full, completed from reference TRBV2 and TRBJ1-2, reads EPEVTQTPSHQVTQMGQEVILRCVPISNHLYFYWYRQILGQKVEFLVSFYNNEISEKSEIFDDQFSVERPDGSNFTLKIRSTKLEDSAMYFCASSEDTGGYTFGSGTRLTVV.

This clone has only one observation. The V call is TRBV6-2 or TRBV6-3, the J call TRBJ2-7; TRBD1 agrees at 9 bases. V dropped 0 bases and J dropped 5; count of bases not matched to a gene: 5. CDR1 and CDR2 (germline): MNHEY, SVGEGT. This CDR3 has 15 residues. The CDR3 nucleotides are TGTGCCAGCAGTTACTCCGGACAGGGGTCCCACGAGCAGTACTTC. Its protein product is CASSYSGQGSHEQYF.